This T cell receptor (beta chain) was obtained from a study of cytomegalovirus exposure and HLA in healthy donors. The trim removed 8 bases at V and 6 bases at J, leaving 13 bases unmatched. Per the germline V gene, CDR1 is GTSNPN and CDR2 is SVGIG (reference sequence). The CDR3 extends over 13 amino acids. This clone has a handful of counts. Its antigen is currently unknown. Use of 60 Vbeta and 13 Jbeta primers characterized the PCR. Repertoires were generated with immunoSEQ multiplex PCR, while TCRdb's copy carries only in-frame clones and drops some. Here the sample spans 40,000 to 55,000 clones, approximately 68% being singletons. Findings of the study overall: Association with HLA alleles at 0.05 false discovery rate was found for 16,951 TCR beta sequences in a later analysis. When a later analysis was performed, an Asian-associated ancestry cluster reportedly had fewer N-insertions than the roughly 700-donor mean. Analyses of presence/absence relied on an assumption of roughly uniform sequencing depth across donors.

The sequencing input was PBMCs. The sequence derives from a man aged 30 to 45 in good health and CMV-seronegative. The rearrangement joins TRBV30 to TRBJ2-7; 7 nucleotides agree with TRBD2. For the CDR3, the DNA is TGTGCCGGGACTAACAGCGGAAAAGGCGAGCAGTACTTC. This sequence encodes CAGTNSGKGEQYF.